This entry concerns a single TCR beta chain. The specificity of this receptor is unknown. Nothing much larger sits one base from this clone, and base qualities are not available. The sample is drawn from a study of T cells in Graves' hyperthyroidism and ophthalmopathy (dated by TCRdb to between 2019 and 2020). Study-wide context: Peripheral blood samples were taken at the time of initial diagnosis, prior to any treatment. To identify distinguishing TCR V-J signatures, a discovery cohort of about 95 patients was used, comprising some 43 with Graves' ophthalmopathy and 57 with stable Graves' hyperthyroidism. Prospective prediction of ophthalmopathy was tested in an independent validation cohort of approximately 19 hyperthyroidism patients and 17 patients who later progressed to ophthalmopathy. The 75 to 100 discovery patients were randomly split 7:3 into training and test sets. After blood sampling, hyperthyroidism patients were treated with methimazole at a starting dose of 30 mg daily, and ophthalmopathy patients were treated with high-dose intravenous methylprednisolone. The paper reports TCR Vbeta CDR3 sequencing of approximately 140 peripheral blood samples: under 45 ophthalmopathy, 70 to 85 hyperthyroidism and 17 progressor patients. In addition, the study compared T-cell repertoires in thyroid tissue and in blood from about six Graves' hyperthyroidism patients. The study at large found these results: No statistical method was used to set the sample size in advance, and investigators knew the group allocation. Most expanded thyroid clonotypes (frequency above 0.001) were also detected in blood, a finding suggesting that blood repertoires may reflect thyroid immune responses. In validation, the model predicted progression to ophthalmopathy a median of 6.5 months before onset, with roughly 70% sensitivity and nearly 75% specificity. In cross-validation, a model built on a 13 V-J signature told ophthalmopathy apart from stable hyperthyroidism with 85% to 90% sensitivity and approximately 81% specificity, and in testing the same model reached 80%/75%.

Graves' hyperthyroidism was defined as stable when no progression to ophthalmopathy occurred over 18 months of follow-up. The hyperthyroidism patients were between 18 and 65 years old and newly diagnosed, with a disease duration of less than 2 months. The study excluded patients with uncontrolled infections, other autoimmune diseases, pregnancy or lactation. Diagnoses were established on the basis of clinical symptoms, serum thyroxine and TRAb, thyroid ultrasound, and orbital computed tomography. Ficoll-Paque density gradient centrifugation was used to isolate PBMCs from around 9.1 ml of fresh peripheral blood. Total RNA was extracted using Trizol reagent, and RNA quality was assessed on an Agilent 2100 Bioanalyzer. Deletion took 7 bases off V and 2 bases off J, with a span of 11 bases between the germline ends. Reading the germline V gene gives CDR1 SNHLY and CDR2 FYNNEI. Taken from cysteine to phenylalanine, the CDR3 has 14 residues. The sequence is cut down to CDR3 DNA, 42 bases in frame from base 1.

The TCR beta CDR3 regions were amplified from RNA transcripts. The first round of RT-PCR for the TCR CDR3 was performed with the HTBI primer set and the Qiagen OneStep RT-PCR kit. A second multiplex PCR round built the libraries, followed by size selection and purification. Libraries were sequenced paired-end with 100 bp reads on an Illumina HiSeq2000. Processing in the source paper ran as follows. Raw data were processed with SOAPnuke, discarding reads with adapters, uncalled bases, mean Phred below 15, or no exact constant-primer or identifier match. High-quality paired reads were merged with COPE v1.2.5, and unique nucleotide sequences were defined as clonotypes. MiTCR v1.1 was used to align the clonotypes against IMGT TRBV, TRBD and TRBJ reference segments. The analysis was restricted to V-J combinations with a frequency above 0.0001, which together covered 99.2% of the repertoires. The TCS score was defined as F50 (clonal expansion) divided by E x V (chaos), with BLOSUM62-based TCRdist calculated between CDR3 peptides within each V-J. Welch's t-statistics and random forest reduced fewer than 550 V-J features to about 13, which were used in a naive Bayes classifier (R e1071). The public reads were reprocessed in TCRdb via fastp at Q25 and MiXCR, keeping in-frame beta chains. Under each unique CDR3 protein, matching rows form one entry showing the most common genes and DNA. The V and J calls were determined by TCRdb, not by the authors. For this sample the table gives roughly 200,000 distinct CDR3 sequences, of which 18% were detected only once. Around two fifths of the sample is held by the ten biggest clonotypes.

The source material was blood. The chain is encoded by TRBV2 joined to TRBJ2-2; no confident D gene assignment can be made. The TCR sequence derives from a man in his forties with Graves' hyperthyroidism. The CDR3 region: CASIYQSNTGELFF. The DNA sequence is as follows: TGTGCCAGCATTTATCAGTCTAACACCGGGGAGCTGTTTTTT.